The rows below give T cell receptor beta chains drawn from one sample of a study of OX40 agonist ivuxolimab in advanced cancers. Method: immunoSEQ multiplex PCR; TCRdb's copy keeps in-frame clones and lacks some. This sample has 50,000 to 65,000 clones, with 80% to 90% found just once. The sequences come from CD4+ or CD8+ T cells sorted from blood, collected in a trial of the OX40 agonist ivuxolimab. The receptors come from an adult with an advanced solid tumor such as melanoma, head and neck, liver or kidney cancer. Both conserved end residues are part of each CDR3. The D gene is left open where the match is weak. Clone size appears in some rows only: once, few, many, or a class for an expanded clone.

.	.	TRBJ2-5	TRBV2	TGTGCCAGCAGTGGCCGGACCGGGACCAGTCAAGAGACGTCCCTCGAGCCCCCGCCCCAGTACTTC	CASSGRTGTSQETSLEPPPQYF
.	.	TRBJ1-1	TRBV6-5	TGTGCCAGTGGAGGCGGAAACACTGAAGCTTTCTTT	CASGGGNTEAFF
.	.	TRBJ2-2	TRBV19	TGTGCCAGTAGTATAGGACGAAACACCGGGGAGCTGTTTTTT	CASSIGRNTGELFF
.	TRBD1	TRBJ1-2	TRBV7-8	TGTGCCAGCAGCCCTAGCCGCTGGGACAGGGCCGGAAACTATGGCTACACCTTC	CASSPSRWDRAGNYGYTF
.	.	TRBJ2-5	TRBV7-6	TGTGCCAGCAGCCGCCTGCTTGGGACCCAGTACTTC	CASSRLLGTQYF
.	.	TRBJ2-7	TRBV6-1	TGTGCCAGCAGTGAGACAGGCTTTAGCTCCTACGAGCAGTACTTC	CASSETGFSSYEQYF
.	.	TRBJ1-1	TRBV15	TGTGCCACCAGCAGAGATTTCGACCGTGAAGCTTTCTTT	CATSRDFDREAFF
once	.	TRBJ1-3	TRBV21-1	TGTGCCAGCAGCTCCCTGAGGAGATCTGGAAACACCATATATTTT	CASSSLRRSGNTIYF
.	.	TRBJ1-1	TRBV7-9	TGTGCCAGCAGCTTACAGGGAATGAACACTGAAGCTTTCTTT	CASSLQGMNTEAFF
.	.	TRBJ1-2	TRBV6-1	TGTGCCAGCAGTGAATATCGGGCGCGGGACTATGGCTACACCTTC	CASSEYRARDYGYTF
few	.	TRBJ1-6	TRBV10-1	TGCGCCAGCCGGGAGATCTATTCACCCCTCCACTTT	CASREIYSPLHF
.	.	TRBJ1-2	TRBV7-2	TGTGCCAGCAGCCCTACAATCGGACAGCTTAACTATGGCTACACCTTC	CASSPTIGQLNYGYTF
.	TRBD1	TRBJ2-7	TRBV28	TGTGCCAGCAGTCCTCCTGGGGCAGGGGGCACGTACTTC	CASSPPGAGGTYF
.	.	TRBJ2-5	TRBV5-1	TGCGCCAGCAGGGTCCAAGAGACCCAGTACTTC	CASRVQETQYF
.	.	TRBJ1-1	TRBV28	TGTGCCAGCACCTACAGGGTGGCGAACACTGAAGCTTTCTTT	CASTYRVANTEAFF
.	TRBD1	TRBJ2-3	TRBV10-3	TGTGCCATCAACAAGGACAGGGGGAGTGATACGCAGTATTTT	CAINKDRGSDTQYF
.	.	TRBJ1-1	TRBV29-1	TGCAGCGCCCGACGGGGGGACGGGACTGAAGCTTTCTTT	CSARRGDGTEAFF
.	.	TRBJ2-7	TRBV27	TGTGCCAGCAGTTTATATCGCGATTTGGTTGGGGGCGAGCAGTACTTC	CASSLYRDLVGGEQYF
.	TRBD1	TRBJ2-7	TRBV14	TGTGCCAGCAGCCGAACCGGGACAGGGTCCTACGAGCAGTACTTC	CASSRTGTGSYEQYF
.	.	TRBJ1-6	TRBV5-1	TGCGCCAGCAGCTTGGGGGCGGCTTCTGGTTCACCCCTCCACTTT	CASSLGAASGSPLHF
.	TRBD1	TRBJ2-7	TRBV5-4	TGTGCCAGCAGCTTGGGAGGGGGCCCCACCTACGAGCAGTACTTC	CASSLGGGPTYEQYF
.	.	TRBJ1-1	TRBV11-2	TGTGCCAGCAGCAGGGGCATTGACACTGAAGCTTTCTTT	CASSRGIDTEAFF
.	.	TRBJ2-4	TRBV19	TGTGCCAGTAGTACAGGGAGTGGGGCCAAAAACATTCAGTACTTC	CASSTGSGAKNIQYF
.	TRBD1	TRBJ2-7	TRBV5-6	TGTGCCAGCAGCTTTCGACAGGGTGGTCGAGAGCAGTACTTC	CASSFRQGGREQYF
once	TRBD2	TRBJ2-3	TRBV27	TGTGCCAGCACCGAACCGGGACTAGCGTCCGGAACGCAGTATTTT	CASTEPGLASGTQYF
.	TRBD1	TRBJ2-6	TRBV28	TGTGCCAGCTCCGGGACAGGATACTCTGGGGCCAACGTCCTGACTTTC	CASSGTGYSGANVLTF
.	.	TRBJ2-4	TRBV7-2	TGTGCCAGCAGCTTAGTCCCTGGCATTCAGTACTTC	CASSLVPGIQYF
.	.	TRBJ2-3	TRBV5-6	TGTGCCAGCAGCTTGTGGGGGATTACAGATACGCAGTATTTT	CASSLWGITDTQYF
.	.	TRBJ1-5	TRBV6-5	TGTGCCAGCAGTGTAGGGGTTGAGCAGCCCCAGCATTTT	CASSVGVEQPQHF
.	.	TRBJ1-2	TRBV5-1	TGCGCCAGCAGCTTGGGACAGGAAAGTAACTATGGCTACACCTTC	CASSLGQESNYGYTF
.	.	TRBJ2-5	TRBV7-9	TGTGCCAGCACCGGATGGGCAGGACGAGAGACCCAGTACTTC	CASTGWAGRETQYF